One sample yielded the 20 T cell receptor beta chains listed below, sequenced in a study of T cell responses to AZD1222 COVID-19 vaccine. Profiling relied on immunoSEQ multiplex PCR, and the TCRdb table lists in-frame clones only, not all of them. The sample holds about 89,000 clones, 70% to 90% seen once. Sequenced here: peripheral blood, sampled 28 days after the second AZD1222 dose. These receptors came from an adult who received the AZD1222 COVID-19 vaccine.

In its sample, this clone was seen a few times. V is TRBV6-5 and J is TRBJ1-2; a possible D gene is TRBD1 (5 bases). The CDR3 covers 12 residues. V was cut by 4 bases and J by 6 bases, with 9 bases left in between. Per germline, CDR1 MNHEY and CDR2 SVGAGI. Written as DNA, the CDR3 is TGTGCCAGCAGTTCGTTAGGGGATGGCTACACCTTC. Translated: CASSSLGDGYTF.

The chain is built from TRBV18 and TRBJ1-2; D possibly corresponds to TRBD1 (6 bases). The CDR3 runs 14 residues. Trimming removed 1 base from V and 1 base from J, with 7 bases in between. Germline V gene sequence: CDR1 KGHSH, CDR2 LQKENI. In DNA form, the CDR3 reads TGTGCCAGCTCACCACTCAGGGGTAACTATGGCTACACCTTC. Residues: CASSPLRGNYGYTF.

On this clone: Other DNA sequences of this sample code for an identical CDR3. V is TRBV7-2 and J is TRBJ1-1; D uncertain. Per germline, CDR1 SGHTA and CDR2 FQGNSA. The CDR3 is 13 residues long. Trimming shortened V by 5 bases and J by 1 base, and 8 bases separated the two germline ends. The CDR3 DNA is TGTGCCAGCAGCCTAGGATGGAACACTGAAGCTTTCTTT. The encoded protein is CASSLGWNTEAFF. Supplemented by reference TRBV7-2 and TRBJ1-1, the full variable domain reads GAGVSQSPSNKVTEKGKDVELRCDPISGHTALYWYRQSLGQGLEFLIYFQGNSAPDKSGLPSDRFSAERTGGSVSTLTIQRTQQEDSAVYLCASSLGWNTEAFFGQGTRLTVV.

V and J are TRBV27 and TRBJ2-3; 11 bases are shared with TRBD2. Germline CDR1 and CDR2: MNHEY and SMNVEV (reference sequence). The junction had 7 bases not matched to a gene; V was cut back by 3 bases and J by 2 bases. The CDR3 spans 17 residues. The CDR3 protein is CASSFRLAGGYTDTQYF. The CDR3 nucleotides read TGTGCCAGCAGTTTTCGGCTAGCGGGAGGATACACAGATACGCAGTATTTT.

The CDR3 loop reads CASSFPGEDQPQHF. The CDR3 DNA sequence: TGTGCCAGCAGTTTCCCCGGTGAAGATCAGCCCCAGCATTTT. The chain carries TRBV6-6 and TRBJ1-5; no reliable D call. V was pared by 4 bases and J by 5 bases, with 12 bases between. The CDR3 totals 14 residues. Germline values: CDR1 MNHNY, CDR2 SVGAGI (reference sequence).

DNA for the CDR3: TGCAGTGCTTACTACAATGAGCAGTTCTTC. It yields the protein CSAYYNEQFF. The J gene is TRBJ2-1, the V gene TRBV20-1, with D hard to call. Germline-derived CDR1 and CDR2 are DFQATT and SNEGSKA (reference sequence). Between the trimmed V and J ends, which lost 5 bases and 3 bases, there was a span of 2 bases. This CDR3 has 10 residues.

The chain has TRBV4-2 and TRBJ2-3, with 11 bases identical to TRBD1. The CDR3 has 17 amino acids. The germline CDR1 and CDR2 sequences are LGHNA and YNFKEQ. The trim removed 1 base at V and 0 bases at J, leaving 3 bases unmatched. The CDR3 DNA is TGTGCCAGCAGCCAAGCCGGACAGGGGGCGAGCACAGATACGCAGTATTTT. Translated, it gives CASSQAGQGASTDTQYF.

CDR3 sequence: CSVCLGLEPYEQYF. The CDR3 region has the DNA TGCAGCGTTTGCCTAGGACTAGAACCCTACGAGCAGTACTTC. The chain recombines TRBV29-1 with TRBJ2-7; TRBD2 matches 7 bases. The CDR3 contains 14 residues. The trim removed 5 bases at V and 2 bases at J, leaving 9 bases unmatched. Germline-derived CDR1 and CDR2 are SQVTM and ANQGSEA.

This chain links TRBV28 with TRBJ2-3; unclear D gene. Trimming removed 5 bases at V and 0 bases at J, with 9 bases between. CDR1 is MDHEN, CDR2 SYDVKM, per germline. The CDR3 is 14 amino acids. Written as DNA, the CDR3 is TGTGCCAGCAGTGGAGCCGGTAGCACAGATACGCAGTATTTT. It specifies CASSGAGSTDTQYF.

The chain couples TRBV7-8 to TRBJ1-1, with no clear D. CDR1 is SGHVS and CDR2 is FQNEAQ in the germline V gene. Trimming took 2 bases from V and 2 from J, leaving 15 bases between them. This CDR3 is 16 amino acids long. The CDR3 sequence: CASSLREVGGNTEAFF. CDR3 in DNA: TGTGCCAGCAGCTTACGTGAGGTCGGTGGCAACACTGAAGCTTTCTTT. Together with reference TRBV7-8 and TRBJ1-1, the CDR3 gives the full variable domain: GAGVSQSPRYKVAKRGQDVALRCDPISGHVSLFWYQQALGQGPEFLTYFQNEAQLDKSGLPSDRFFAERPEGSVSTLKIQRTQQEDSAVYLCASSLREVGGNTEAFFGQGTRLTVV.

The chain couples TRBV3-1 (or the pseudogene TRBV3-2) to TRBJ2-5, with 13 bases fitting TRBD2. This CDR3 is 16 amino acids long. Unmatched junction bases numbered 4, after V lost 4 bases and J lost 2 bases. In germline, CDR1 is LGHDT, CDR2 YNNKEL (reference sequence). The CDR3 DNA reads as TGTGCCAGCAGCCGCGGACTAGCGGGGGTACAAGAGACCCAGTACTTC. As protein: CASSRGLAGVQETQYF.

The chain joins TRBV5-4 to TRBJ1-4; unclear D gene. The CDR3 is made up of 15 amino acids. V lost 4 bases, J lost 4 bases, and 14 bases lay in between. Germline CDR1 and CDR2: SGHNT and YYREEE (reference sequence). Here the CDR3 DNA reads TGTGCCAGCAGCATGGGGAGCTCCTATAATGAAAAACTGTTTTTT. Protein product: CASSMGSSYNEKLFF.

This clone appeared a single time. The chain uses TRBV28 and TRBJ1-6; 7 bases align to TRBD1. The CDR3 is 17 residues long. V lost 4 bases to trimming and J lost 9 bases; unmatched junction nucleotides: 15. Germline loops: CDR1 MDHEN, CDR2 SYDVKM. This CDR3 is CASSSHQRAGQFSPLHF. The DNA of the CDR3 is TGTGCCAGCAGTTCCCACCAGCGCGCGGGACAGTTTTCACCCCTCCACTTT.

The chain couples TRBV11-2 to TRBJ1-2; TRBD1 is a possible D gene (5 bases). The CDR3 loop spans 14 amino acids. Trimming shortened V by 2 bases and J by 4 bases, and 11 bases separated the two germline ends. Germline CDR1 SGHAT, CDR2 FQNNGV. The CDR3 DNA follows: TGTGCCAGCAGCTTAATCGGAGGGGCCTATGGCTACACCTTC. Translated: CASSLIGGAYGYTF.

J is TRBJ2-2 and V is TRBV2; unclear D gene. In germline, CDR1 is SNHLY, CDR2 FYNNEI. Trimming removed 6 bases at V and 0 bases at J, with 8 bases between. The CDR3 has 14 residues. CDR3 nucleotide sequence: TGTGCCAGCAGCCCCGTACCGAACACCGGGGAGCTGTTTTTT. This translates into CASSPVPNTGELFF.

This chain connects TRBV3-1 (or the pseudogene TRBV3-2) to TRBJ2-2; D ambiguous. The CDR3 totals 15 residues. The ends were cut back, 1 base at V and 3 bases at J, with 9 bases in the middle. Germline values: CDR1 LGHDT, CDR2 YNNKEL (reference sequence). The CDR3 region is CASSQVQSYTGELFF. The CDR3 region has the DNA TGTGCCAGCAGCCAAGTACAGTCTTACACCGGGGAGCTGTTTTTT.

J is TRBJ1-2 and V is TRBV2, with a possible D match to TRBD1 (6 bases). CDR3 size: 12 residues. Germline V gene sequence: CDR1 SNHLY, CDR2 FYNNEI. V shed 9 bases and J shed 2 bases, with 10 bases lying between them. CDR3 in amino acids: CARRGGNYGYTF. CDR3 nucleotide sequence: TGTGCCAGACGGGGGGGCAACTATGGCTACACCTTC.

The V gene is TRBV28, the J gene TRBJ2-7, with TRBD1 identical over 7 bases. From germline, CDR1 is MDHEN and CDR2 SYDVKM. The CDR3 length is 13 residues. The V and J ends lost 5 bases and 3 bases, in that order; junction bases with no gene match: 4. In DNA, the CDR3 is TGTGCCAGCAGTGAGGGGGCCCGCTACGAGCAGTACTTC. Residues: CASSEGARYEQYF.

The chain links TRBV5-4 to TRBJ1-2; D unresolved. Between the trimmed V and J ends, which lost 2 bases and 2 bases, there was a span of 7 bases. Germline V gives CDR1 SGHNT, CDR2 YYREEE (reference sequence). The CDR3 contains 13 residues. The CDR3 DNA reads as TGTGCCAGCAGCTTCGGAAGCAACTATGGCTACACCTTC. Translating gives CASSFGSNYGYTF.

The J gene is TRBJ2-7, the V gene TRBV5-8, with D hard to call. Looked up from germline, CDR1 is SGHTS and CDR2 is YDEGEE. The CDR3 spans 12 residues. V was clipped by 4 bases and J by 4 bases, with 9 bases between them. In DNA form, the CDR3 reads TGTGCCAGCAGCGGGCTGTTTTACGAGCAGTACTTC. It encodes CASSGLFYEQYF.